The 5 T cell receptor beta chains below all came from one sample that was sequenced in a study of STAT3 mutations in large granular lymphocyte leukemia. General study points: At least one immunodominant TCR beta clonotype appeared in every T-cell large granular lymphocyte leukemia patient.

Method: immunoSEQ multiplex PCR; TCRdb's copy keeps in-frame clones and lacks some. The data contain roughly 31,000 clones, roughly 80% of them singletons. Their specific antigens are unknown. Specimen: peripheral blood mononuclear cells. Receptors were obtained from a woman between 45 and 60 years old with T-cell large granular lymphocyte leukemia. Some clones in this sample may be carry-over from other donors' samples.

V and J are TRBV6-6 and TRBJ1-4, with a possible D match to TRBD1 (5 bases). The CDR3 length is 14 residues. Germline-derived CDR1 and CDR2 are MNHNY and SVGAGI (reference sequence). V lost 6 bases and J 2 bases, leaving 10 bases between the germline ends. CDR3 DNA: TGTGCCAGCAGCAGGGACGGTACTAATGAAAAACTGTTTTTT. It translates to CASSRDGTNEKLFF.

This clone was counted a few times. This chain uses TRBV7-5 with TRBJ2-1; the table gives TRBD2 as D, unverified against the DNA. TRBV7-5 is a known pseudogene. The length of the CDR3 is 15 residues. DNA of the CDR3: TGTGCCAGCAGCTTAGCTAGTATCTCCTACAATGAGCAGTTCTTC. Amino acid sequence: CASSLASISYNEQFF.

The genes are TRBV30 and TRBJ2-5; 9 bases line up with TRBD1. CDR3 length: 13 amino acids. V was clipped by 7 bases and J by 10 bases; unmatched bases: 13. Germline V gene lookup returns CDR1 GTSNPN and CDR2 SVGIG (reference sequence). CDR3 in amino acids: CALRHGGQGDQYF. CDR3 nucleotide sequence: TGTGCCTTAAGGCATGGGGGACAGGGCGACCAGTACTTC.

V and J are TRBV28 and TRBJ1-5, with unresolved D. This CDR3 is 12 amino acids long. The germline V gene has CDR1 MDHEN and CDR2 SYDVKM. The V gene lost 3 bases and the J gene lost 6 bases, with 6 bases spanning the gap. The CDR3 region has the DNA TGTGCCAGCAGTTTTCGGCGTCAGCCCCAGCATTTT. Translated: CASSFRRQPQHF.

The chain employs TRBV29-1 and TRBJ2-7; 8 nucleotides align to TRBD1. Germline values: CDR1 SQVTM, CDR2 ANQGSEA. Trimming took 4 bases from V and 2 from J; bases not matched to a gene: 7. The CDR3 has 14 residues. CDR3 bases: TGCAGCGTTGGGAAGAGACAGGGGCCCTACGAGCAGTACTTC. Protein: CSVGKRQGPYEQYF.